These 14 T cell receptor beta chains originate from one sample sequenced in a study of a mutant IDH1 vaccine in newly diagnosed glioma. These receptors have no known antigen. Sequencing used immunoSEQ multiplex PCR; TCRdb keeps in-frame clones, though not all of them. The sample gives approximately 58,000 clones, around 86% of which show up once; 3.5% to 4% is in the top ten. The time point was: week 47, end of study. The investigators gave 300 ug of mutant IDH1 20-mer peptide in each vaccine dose, together with topical imiquimod. The sequences come from PBMCs, collected from a glioma patient whose treatment included an IDH1 peptide vaccine. Receptors originate from a man younger than 40 with glioma.

V is TRBV9 and J is TRBJ2-2; 12 nucleotides agree with TRBD1. The CDR3 length is 15 residues. Trimming at V came to 6 bases and at J to 7 bases, leaving 7 bases not matched to a gene. The germline V gene encodes CDR1 SGDLS and CDR2 YYNGEE. This CDR3 reads CASKPGQGAIGELFF. CDR3 nucleotides: TGTGCCAGCAAACCGGGACAGGGGGCGATCGGGGAGCTGTTTTTT.

The gene calls are TRBV6-1 and TRBJ1-4; D is possibly TRBD1 (5 bases). This CDR3 is 13 amino acids long. The germline V gene has CDR1 MNHNS and CDR2 SASEGT. V was cut by 11 bases and J by 4 bases, with 14 bases left in between. The CDR3 loop reads CAGSGQVNEKLFF. The DNA of the CDR3 is TGTGCCGGGTCGGGGCAGGTTAATGAAAAACTGTTTTTT.

The CDR3 sequence is CASSWRNRQGTGYGYTF. The CDR3 bases are TGTGCCAGCAGCTGGCGGAATCGACAGGGGACGGGCTATGGCTACACCTTC. The V gene is TRBV5-6, the J gene TRBJ1-2, with 8 bases that match TRBD1. With V trimmed by 3 bases and J by 4 bases, 14 bases remained unmatched. This CDR3 region has 17 residues. Germline V gene data show CDR1 as SGHDT and CDR2 as YYEEEE. Full variable domain (rest looked up from reference TRBV5-6 and TRBJ1-2): DAGVTQSPTHLIKTRGQQVTLRCSPKSGHDTVSWYQQALGQGPQFIFQYYEEEERQRGNFPDRFSGHQFPNYSSELNVNALLLGDSALYLCASSWRNRQGTGYGYTFGSGTRLTVV.

This clone was observed a single time. Here the CDR3 DNA reads TGTGCCAGCAGCTTAGTTGGACATTCTAACTATGGCTACACCTTC. As protein: CASSLVGHSNYGYTF. The chain couples TRBV7-9 to TRBJ1-2; D perhaps matches TRBD1 (5 bases). CDR1 and CDR2 (germline): SEHNR, FQNEAQ (reference sequence). The CDR3 totals 15 residues. V lost 1 base, J lost 0 bases, and 9 bases lay in between.

The J gene is TRBJ2-5, the V gene TRBV6-1, with D possibly TRBD2 on 6 matching bases. Germline CDR1 and CDR2: MNHNS and SASEGT. This CDR3 contains 14 residues. V was pared by 2 bases and J by 5 bases, with 12 bases between. DNA for the CDR3: TGTGCCAGCAGTGAAATGGGGGGTGCGGAGACCCAGTACTTC. Encoded protein: CASSEMGGAETQYF.

The genes are TRBV5-1 and TRBJ1-2; 9 positions agree with TRBD1. Trimming cost V 4 bases and J 3 bases; bases outside gene matches: 7. CDR1 is SGHRS, CDR2 YFSETQ, per germline. The CDR3 is 15 amino acids. The DNA of the CDR3 is TGCGCCAGCAGCAGCGAACAGGGGGCGGACTATGGCTACACCTTC. It yields the protein CASSSEQGADYGYTF.

V gene TRBV10-3 combines with J gene TRBJ1-1; weak D call: TRBD1 (6 bases). The CDR3 length is 16 residues. Germline V gene lookup returns CDR1 ENHRY and CDR2 SYGVKD. V lost 2 bases and J lost 0, with 13 bases in between. DNA for the CDR3: TGTGCCATCAGTGAGGCGGTGGACAGTTTGAACACTGAAGCTTTCTTT. This sequence encodes CAISEAVDSLNTEAFF.

This clone is medium-sized within its sample. The chain has TRBV4-1 and TRBJ1-2; 7 nucleotides agree with TRBD1. Trimming cost V 0 bases and J 3 bases; bases outside gene matches: 10. CDR3 length: 17 amino acids. CDR1 and CDR2 (germline): MGHRA, YSYEKL. The CDR3 sequence: CASSQEGSGGIDYGYTF. The CDR3 bases are TGCGCCAGCAGCCAAGAAGGATCAGGGGGTATTGACTATGGCTACACCTTC.

This clone has a single count. The chain couples TRBV5-1 to TRBJ2-7, with a possible D match to TRBD2 (6 bases). Per germline, CDR1 SGHRS and CDR2 YFSETQ. The CDR3 sequence is 14 residues long. Trimming cost V 2 bases and J 0 bases, with 9 bases left between them. The CDR3 loop reads CASSFRLDSYEQYF. CDR3 sequence (DNA): TGCGCCAGCAGCTTCCGACTAGACTCCTACGAGCAGTACTTC.

This clone was seen more than once but under ten times. V usage is TRBV14 and J usage is TRBJ1-1; D unclear. CDR1 and CDR2 from the germline V gene are SGHDN and FVKESK. The V and J ends lost 0 bases and 5 bases respectively, with 10 bases between them. CDR3 size: 14 residues. CDR3 protein: CASSQEGRRTEAFF. CDR3 sequence (DNA): TGTGCCAGCAGCCAAGAAGGGCGAAGGACTGAAGCTTTCTTT.

This chain links TRBV13 with TRBJ2-3; 7 nucleotides match TRBD2. The V segment lost 3 bases and the J segment 6 bases; nucleotides outside the gene matches: 6. The CDR3 contains 14 residues. Germline CDR1 is PRHDT and CDR2 is FYEKMQ (reference sequence). For the CDR3, the DNA is TGTGCCAGCAGCTTCGGGGGGTCTCGGGATACGCAGTATTTT. This encodes CASSFGGSRDTQYF.

V is TRBV30 and J is TRBJ2-7; perhaps TRBD1 as D (6 bases). The CDR3 is made up of 19 amino acids. The V gene lost 2 bases and the J gene lost 2 bases, with 28 bases spanning the gap. In germline, CDR1 is GTSNPN, CDR2 SVGIG (reference sequence). In nucleotides, the CDR3 is TGTGCCTGGAGTTCCCGACTTACACCCGGGACAAATTATGCCTACGAGCAGTACTTC. This sequence encodes CAWSSRLTPGTNYAYEQYF.

The gene calls are TRBV19 and TRBJ1-5; maybe TRBD1 (5 bases). V lost 6 bases and J lost 7, with 22 bases in between. Per the germline V gene, CDR1 is LNHDA and CDR2 is SQIVND (reference sequence). The CDR3 covers 16 residues. The CDR3 spells CASRTSGIGFLQPQHF. The CDR3 region has the DNA TGTGCCAGTAGAACTTCAGGGATAGGTTTTTTACAGCCCCAGCATTTT.

The rearrangement joins TRBV4-2 to TRBJ1-5; 8 nucleotides match TRBD1. Germline lookup yields CDR1 LGHNA and CDR2 YNFKEQ. The V gene end was trimmed by 2 bases and the J gene end by 4 bases; junction bases not matched to a gene: 4. The CDR3 covers 15 residues. The CDR3 nucleotides read TGTGCCAGCAGCCAAACACAGGGGGGGAATCAGCCCCAGCATTTT. Translated, it gives CASSQTQGGNQPQHF.